The 14 T cell receptor beta chains presented below share a single source sample, sequenced in a study of post-analysis software for immune sequencing data. For these TCRs, the target antigens are not known. Whole-study results and caveats: Elevated frequency relative to controls characterized several TRBV segments in patients, TRBV5-6, TRBV5-1 and TRBV20-1 among them.

Researchers reported that TCR beta cDNA libraries carried unique molecular identifiers. TCRdb reprocessed the PCR reads via MiXCR and lists one record per CDR3 protein. Of under 900,000 distinct CDR3 sequences in the sample, approximately 57% were seen once. Sequencing was done on a sample of blood. The source of these receptors is a girl between 5 and 17 years old with multiple sclerosis.

The CDR3 region is CASSQSVNTEAFF. CDR3 in DNA: TGTGCCAGCAGCCAAAGCGTGAACACTGAAGCTTTCTTT. The chain carries TRBV14 and TRBJ1-1; no reliable D call. The germline V and J ends were trimmed by 2 bases and 0 bases, with 4 bases remaining between them. The length of the CDR3 is 13 residues. CDR1 SGHDN and CDR2 FVKESK come from the germline V gene.

The rearrangement links TRBV11-2 to TRBJ2-5; 8 bases are shared with TRBD1. V shed 1 base, J shed 5 bases, and the junction held 3 bases outside the gene matches. The CDR3 runs 14 residues. The germline V gene encodes CDR1 SGHAT and CDR2 FQNNGV. This CDR3 reads CASSLVTGGETQYF. CDR3 DNA: TGTGCCAGCAGCTTAGTAACAGGGGGGGAGACCCAGTACTTC. Full variable domain (outside the CDR3, taken from reference TRBV11-2 and TRBJ2-5): EAGVAQSPRYKIIEKRQSVAFWCNPISGHATLYWYQQILGQGPKLLIQFQNNGVVDDSQLPKDRFSAERLKGVDSTLKIQPAKLEDSAVYLCASSLVTGGETQYFGPGTRLLVL.

The J gene is TRBJ1-2, the V gene TRBV7-3; no clear D. Trimming cost V 3 bases and J 1 base, with 6 bases left between them. The CDR3 is 13 amino acids. Germline CDR1 reads SGHTA; CDR2 reads FQGTGA. This CDR3 reads CASSLGYNYGYTF. The CDR3 region has the DNA TGTGCCAGCAGCTTGGGTTATAACTATGGCTACACCTTC.

The chain employs TRBV5-6 and TRBJ2-7, with D perhaps assigned TRBD1 or TRBD2 (5 bases each). Per the germline V gene, CDR1 is SGHDT and CDR2 is YYEEEE. Trimming removed 3 bases at V and 3 bases at J, with 16 bases between. The CDR3 has 15 residues. CDR3 in amino acids: CASSYRDQNRYEQYF. The CDR3 nucleotides read TGTGCCAGCAGCTACCGGGACCAGAACCGCTACGAGCAGTACTTC.

The V gene is TRBV12-3 or TRBV12-4, the J gene TRBJ2-2; D not certain. The CDR3 runs to 14 residues. V was clipped by 6 bases and J by 5 bases, with 13 bases between them. The CDR3 region has the DNA TGTGCCAGCAGCCTATTAAGAGCTACCGGGGAGCTGTTTTTT. It codes for CASSLLRATGELFF.

The rearrangement uses TRBV5-1 and TRBJ2-7; D is unclear. The J call may be faulty, since TRBJ2-5 better matches the DNA end. The CDR3 is 13 residues long. In germline, CDR1 is SGHRS, CDR2 YFSETQ. CDR3 sequence (DNA): TGCGCCAGCAGCAACGAGGTTTCGGAGACCCAGTACTTC. The encoded protein is CASSNEVSETQYF.

This clonotype was found once. The rearrangement links TRBV24-1 to TRBJ2-4; D is undetermined. Trimming left V 11 bases short and J 3 bases short, with 16 bases between. The length of the CDR3 is 14 residues. Germline V lookup: CDR1 KGHDR, CDR2 SFDVKD. This CDR3 is CARAYRSVKNIQYF. In DNA, the CDR3 is TGTGCCAGGGCCTATCGATCGGTCAAAAACATTCAGTACTTC.

This clonotype was observed a handful of times. The CDR3 DNA sequence: TGTGCCAGCAGTATTCGACGCAGGGCCGCTCTTGGGGCCAACGTCCTGACTTTC. Its protein is CASSIRRRAALGANVLTF. The chain couples TRBV6-5 to TRBJ2-6, with a possible D match to TRBD1 (5 bases). V lost 5 bases and J 3 bases, leaving 20 bases between the germline ends. CDR1 is MNHEY, CDR2 SVGAGI, per germline. The CDR3 length is 18 residues.

The chain combines TRBV7-2 with TRBJ2-1; TRBD2 might be the D (6 bases). This CDR3 has 18 amino acids. V lost 4 bases, J lost 0 bases, and 19 bases lay in between. Germline CDR1 and CDR2: SGHTA and FQGNSA. CDR3 loop: CASSSDAGLTSSYNEQFF. In DNA form, the CDR3 reads TGTGCCAGCAGCTCTGATGCCGGACTAACCAGCTCCTACAATGAGCAGTTCTTC. Using reference TRBV7-2 and TRBJ2-1 for the parts outside the CDR3, the full variable domain is GAGVSQSPSNKVTEKGKDVELRCDPISGHTALYWYRQSLGQGLEFLIYFQGNSAPDKSGLPSDRFSAERTGGSVSTLTIQRTQQEDSAVYLCASSSDAGLTSSYNEQFFGPGTRLTVL.

The rearrangement uses TRBV12-3 or TRBV12-4 and TRBJ2-1; 8 bases line up with TRBD2. This CDR3 is built from 20 residues. The J segment lost 8 bases and the V segment lost 0 bases, leaving 21 bases of the junction unmatched. This chain's CDR3 is CASSLARPGPAGGFSHEQFF. CDR3 nucleotide sequence: TGTGCCAGCAGTTTAGCGCGGCCCGGACCGGCGGGAGGTTTTTCCCATGAGCAGTTCTTC.

The chain combines TRBV7-3 with TRBJ2-1; tentatively, D is TRBD1 (5 bases). The CDR3 has 13 residues. Trimming took 5 bases from V and 5 from J, leaving 10 bases between them. Germline CDR1 SGHTA, CDR2 FQGTGA. CDR3 region: CASSVDSDNEQFF. The CDR3 DNA reads as TGTGCCAGCAGCGTCGACAGTGACAATGAGCAGTTCTTC.

The chain uses TRBV7-2 and TRBJ2-7, with 12 bases lining up with TRBD1. The germline V gene encodes CDR1 SGHTA and CDR2 FQGNSA. This CDR3 region has 17 residues. After removal of 1 base from V and 1 base from J, the junction contained 5 bases not matched to a gene. The CDR3 DNA reads as TGTGCCAGCAGCTTAGTCGGGACAGGGGGCTCGTCCTACGAGCAGTACTTC. Translation gives CASSLVGTGGSSYEQYF. The full variable domain, its missing parts supplied by reference TRBV7-2 and TRBJ2-7, is GAGVSQSPSNKVTEKGKDVELRCDPISGHTALYWYRQSLGQGLEFLIYFQGNSAPDKSGLPSDRFSAERTGGSVSTLTIQRTQQEDSAVYLCASSLVGTGGSSYEQYFGPGTRLTVT.

The CDR3 DNA reads as TGCAGTCCCCACCGGTTGGGTGGCAGGGGCTACGAGCAGTACTTC. As protein: CSPHRLGGRGYEQYF. This chain connects TRBV20-1 to TRBJ2-7; TRBD1 is a possible D gene (6 bases). The CDR3 has 15 amino acids. Germline V CDR1 and CDR2: DFQATT, SNEGSKA (reference sequence). Between the trimmed V and J ends, which lost 8 bases and 3 bases, there was a span of 23 bases.

This clonotype has more than one count but fewer than ten. The chain recombines TRBV7-2 with TRBJ1-6, with D possibly TRBD1 on 5 matching bases. Trimming shortened V by 3 bases and J by 3 bases, and 9 bases separated the two germline ends. CDR1 and CDR2 from the germline V gene are SGHTA and FQGNSA. The CDR3 has 15 residues. DNA of the CDR3: TGTGCCAGCAGCTTTTGGGGGGTCTATAATTCACCCCTCCACTTT. Amino acids: CASSFWGVYNSPLHF.